The 6 T cell receptor beta chains given below trace back to one sample, sequenced in a study of blood T cells in healthy people across ages. Through a sample-barcoded 5' primer and a J-beta primer mix, a second PCR was run for roughly 6 to 11 cycles. TCRdb fed the 5' RACE reads into MiXCR, producing one record per CDR3 protein. The sample holds around 870,000 distinct CDR3 sequences, around 26% seen once. Source material: blood. All receptors derive from an elderly woman in good health.

As for this clonotype: At one boundary the junction diverges from the germline segment, which might be a read error. The CDR3 protein is CASSSNPTGPNCGYTF. In DNA form, the CDR3 reads TGTGCCAGCAGTTCAAATCCGACAGGGCCTAACTGTGGCTACACCTTC. The V gene is TRBV27, the J gene TRBJ1-2, with TRBD1 matching 7 bases. The CDR3 extends over 16 amino acids. Germline CDR1 and CDR2: MNHEY and SMNVEV (reference sequence).

This clonotype came up a few times. J is TRBJ1-2 and V is TRBV7-9; D uncertain. The CDR3 has 14 amino acids. The germline V gene has CDR1 SEHNR and CDR2 FQNEAQ (reference sequence). With 3 bases removed from V and 6 bases from J, the gap between germline ends came to 14 bases. For the CDR3, the DNA is TGTGCCAGCAGCTTCCATAGTATGCCCAATGGCTACACCTTC. It codes for CASSFHSMPNGYTF.

CDR3 sequence: CSADTGGLNTEAFF. CDR3 DNA: TGCAGTGCCGACACAGGGGGCCTCAACACTGAAGCTTTCTTT. This chain joins TRBV20-1 and TRBJ1-1; 9 nucleotides line up with TRBD1. Germline values: CDR1 DFQATT, CDR2 SNEGSKA (reference sequence). Germline trimming cut 6 bases from V and 2 bases from J; bases unmatched to any gene: 7. The CDR3 runs 14 residues.

This clonotype has at least ten counts. The chain is built from TRBV3-1 and TRBJ2-5; TRBD2 agrees at 9 bases. CDR3 length equals 18 residues. CDR1 LGHDT and CDR2 YNNKEL come from the germline V gene (reference sequence). Unmatched junction bases numbered 18, after V lost 3 bases and J lost 7 bases. CDR3 nucleotide sequence: TGTGCCAGCAGCCACATGAATAGTCTAGCGGGGTCCCGGGGGACCCAGTACTTC. It codes for CASSHMNSLAGSRGTQYF.

This clonotype was counted ten times or more. J is TRBJ1-1 and V is TRBV20-1; D perhaps matches TRBD1 (5 bases). The CDR3 is made up of 12 amino acids. In germline, CDR1 is DFQATT, CDR2 SNEGSKA (reference sequence). The germline V and J ends were trimmed by 3 bases and 3 bases, with 8 bases remaining between them. The CDR3 DNA follows: TGCAGTGCTAGCAGGGACGACACTGAAGCTTTCTTT. Translated: CSASRDDTEAFF.

In this sample, this clonotype turned up many times. The chain is built from TRBV5-1 and TRBJ2-5; 10 bases are shared with TRBD2. After removal of 7 bases from V and 2 bases from J, the junction contained 2 bases not matched to a gene. From germline, CDR1 is SGHRS and CDR2 YFSETQ. The CDR3 extends over 13 amino acids. The CDR3 bases are TGCGCCAGCGGGACTAGCGATCAAGAGACCCAGTACTTC. This encodes CASGTSDQETQYF.